This T cell receptor beta chain was documented in a study of blood T cell repertoires in COVID-19. Study details: Whether acute or convalescent, the COVID-19 samples came from the United States, Italy and Spain. Nucleic acid was either cDNA or gDNA, and it came from T cells, B-cell-depleted T cells, or PBMCs.

Original data processing: The assay estimated nucleated cells by amplifying reference gene primers. Data came from immunoSEQ multiplex PCR; TCRdb stores just in-frame clones and leaves some out. V and J calls and clone size come straight from that table; D and trimming were deduced from the DNA. The data show about 220,000 clones, with approximately 80% seen just once and 9.7% held by the top ten. CDR1 is SGHVS, CDR2 FQNEAQ, per germline. With 10 bases clipped from V and 7 bases from J, the junction kept 11 bases outside the gene matches. The CDR3 runs to 15 residues. This clone has only a few counts.

Input material: peripheral blood. The TCR comes from a man in his forties or fifties with active or convalescent COVID-19. The chain carries TRBV7-8 and TRBJ2-1, with 12 bases that match TRBD2. Here the CDR3 DNA reads TGTGCCACCCACGAACTAGCGGGAGGCGGTAATGAGCAGTTCTTC. It specifies CATHELAGGGNEQFF.